This T cell receptor (beta chain) was sequenced during a study of Ad26.COV2.S vaccination and SARS-CoV-2 variants (TCRdb year 2021). About the investigation overall: Donors in the vaccine arm were drawn from COV1001, a multicentre, randomized, double-blind, placebo-controlled phase I-IIa trial testing Ad26.COV2.S in healthy adults. Investigators remained blinded to trial group allocation during experiments and outcome assessment. Ad26.COV2.S was given intramuscularly at 5x10^10 or 1x10^11 viral particles, as a single shot or as two shots 56 days apart. Sequencing of the TCRbeta repertoire served to evaluate the specificity and breadth of SARS-CoV-2-reactive T cell receptors following Ad26.COV2.S vaccination. A total of 32 samples were included in the TCR-sequenced set, comprising roughly 19 Ad26.COV2.S vaccine recipients, 5 placebo recipients and 8 SARS-CoV-2 convalescent individuals. Trial participants were randomized into five groups of five: low-dose or high-dose Ad26.COV2.S given once or twice, or placebo on both occasions.

What the research found in general, with its limitations: Comparing responses between vaccine doses or regimens was not something the study was powered to do. Vaccine and placebo recipients had similar non-spike TCR breadth, a finding consistent with the vaccine containing only spike. Substantial breadth of spike-specific CD8+ and CD4+ T cell responses was reported after vaccination. According to the authors, total T cell responses may have been underestimated by the TCR breadth and depth analyses. Compared with placebo recipients, Ad26.COV2.S recipients showed higher spike-specific TCR breadth (P = 0.0014).

The sample's treatment or condition label is to be understood as: 19 received Ad26.COV2.S at low or high dose, single or two shots; 5 received placebo; per-sample allocation not given. Repertoires of vaccine and placebo recipients were sequenced from samples collected on day 63 after the first injection. Cohort 1b enrolled 25 to 30 adults aged 18-55 years at a single site in Boston, USA, between 29 July and 7 August 2020. Ad26.COV2.S was a replication-incompetent adenovirus type 26 vector expressing a prefusion-stabilized SARS-CoV-2 spike protein from the original Wuhan strain. The CDR3 spans 13 residues, from the cysteine through the phenylalanine. The sequence is cut down to CDR3 DNA, 39 bases in frame from base 1. CDR1 ENHRY and CDR2 SYGVKD were looked up in the germline V gene. For this chain, trimming is 2 bases at the V end and 8 bases at the J end, and the number of junction bases without a gene match is 4.

This clone was counted only a few times. Its cognate antigen has yet to be identified. The sample holds no much larger clone one base away, and base qualities are not on file. TCRbeta CDR3 regions were sequenced with the immunoSEQ Assay. After extraction, genomic DNA underwent amplification by bias-controlled multiplex PCR, followed by high-throughput sequencing. For the original study's pipeline: To quantify the absolute abundance of each unique TCRbeta CDR3 region, sequences were collapsed and filtered. T cell fraction was estimated by normalization of TCRbeta template counts to usable DNA, with usable DNA being measured through amplification of reference genes present in all nucleated cells. Repertoire TCRs were annotated as SARS-CoV-2-specific by exact matching of V gene, CDR3 amino acid sequence and J gene to a known reactive TCR set. The reference SARS-CoV-2 TCR set was derived from MIRA and filtered for enrichment in COVID-19-positive ImmuneCODE repertoires, a step that removed public or cross-reactive TCRs. Drawing on the MIRA antigens, annotated TCRs were analysed further at the level of specific ORF or position within ORF. Depth was the summed frequency of annotated unique rearrangements, while breadth was defined as annotated unique rearrangements over total unique productive rearrangements. Two-sided Wilcoxon rank-sum tests were used to compare TCR breadth between groups. The table was pulled from immuneACCESS by TCRdb, which kept in-frame rearrangements only. Such tables lose some clones; where checked, under half of the loss comes from unresolved V genes, and the rest has no known cause. Clone size and the V and J calls come from that table; the DNA yielded D and trimming. The sample table holds approximately 400,000 clones, of which 80% to 90% were seen once. Roughly 7.4% of the sample is held by the ten biggest clonotypes.

The V and J genes are TRBV10-3 and TRBJ2-5; TRBD1 matches 8 bases in the middle. This TCR came from a person aged 18-65 years who received the Ad26.COV2.S COVID-19 vaccine or a placebo. This sample comprised peripheral blood, obtained in a trial of Ad26.COV2.S vaccine versus placebo. Read as DNA, the sequence is TGTGCCATCAGTGAGACAGGGGGTGGAACCCAGTACTTC. The encoded protein is CAISETGGGTQYF.